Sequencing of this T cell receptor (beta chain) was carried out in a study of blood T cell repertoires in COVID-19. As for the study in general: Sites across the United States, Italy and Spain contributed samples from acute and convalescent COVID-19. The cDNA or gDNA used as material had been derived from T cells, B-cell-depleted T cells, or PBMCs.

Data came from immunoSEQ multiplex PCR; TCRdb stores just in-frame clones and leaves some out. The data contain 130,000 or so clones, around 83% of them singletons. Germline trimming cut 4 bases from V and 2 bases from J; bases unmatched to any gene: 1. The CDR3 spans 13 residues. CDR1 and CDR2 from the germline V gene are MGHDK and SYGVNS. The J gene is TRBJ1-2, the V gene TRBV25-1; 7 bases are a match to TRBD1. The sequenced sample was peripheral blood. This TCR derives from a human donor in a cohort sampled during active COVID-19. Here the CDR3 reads CASSVTGNYGYTF. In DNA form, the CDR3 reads TGTGCCAGCAGTGTGACAGGGAACTATGGCTACACCTTC.